The clone carrying this T cell receptor (beta chain) was seen many times. These data come from a study of T cells in Graves' hyperthyroidism and ophthalmopathy. V was clipped by 1 base and J by 7 bases; unmatched bases: 6. This CDR3 contains 15 residues. Germline lookup yields CDR1 SGHTA and CDR2 FQGNSA. The CDR3 regions of TCR beta were amplified from RNA transcripts. The HTBI set primed first-round TCR CDR3 RT-PCR. A single record per CDR3 protein comes from TCRdb applying MiXCR to the multiplex PCR reads. The sample lists 300,000 to 450,000 distinct CDR3 sequences, more than 11% occurring once. Sequencing was performed on blood. V is TRBV7-2 and J is TRBJ2-7, with 11 bases identical to TRBD2. This clonotype originated in a woman aged 60-75 years with Graves' hyperthyroidism. The CDR3 nucleotides read TGTGCCAGCAGCTTAGACACTAGCGGGGGCAGGGAGCAGTACTTC. This gives the protein CASSLDTSGGREQYF.